The rows below give T cell receptor beta chains drawn from one sample of a study of T cells in Graves' hyperthyroidism and ophthalmopathy. A single record per CDR3 protein comes from TCRdb applying MiXCR to the multiplex PCR reads. The sample includes hundreds of thousands of distinct CDR3 sequences, around 13% of them seen just once. The sample was blood. These receptors came from a young woman with Graves' hyperthyroidism. The CDR3 runs from the conserved cysteine through the conserved F or W. The D gene is left open where the match is weak. Clone size is shown for a subset of rows, as once, few, many or a class of expanded clone.

J,D,V,size,DNA,CDR3
TRBJ1-5,NA,TRBV29-1,few,TGCAGCGTTCTTACGGCTGACTCTAATCAGCCCCAGCATTTT,CSVLTADSNQPQHF
TRBJ1-5,NA,TRBV15,few,TGTGCCACCAGCAGAGGCGGGACACCGCAAGTTGACGGCAATCAGCCCCAGCATTTT,CATSRGGTPQVDGNQPQHF
TRBJ2-3,TRBD2,TRBV5-4,NA,TGTGCCAGCAGCACAGGGACTAGCGGGGCCCCCGTTACGCAGTATTTT,CASSTGTSGAPVTQYF
TRBJ2-7,TRBD2,TRBV20-1,NA,TGCAGTGCTGAAGCCTTAGCGGGGGGAGTCTACGAGCAGTACTTC,CSAEALAGGVYEQYF
TRBJ2-7,TRBD1,TRBV7-6,NA,TGTGCCAGCGGGGACAGCTACTCCTACGAGCAGTACTTC,CASGDSYSYEQYF
TRBJ2-2,NA,TRBV12-3/TRBV12-4,many,TGTGCCAGCAGTAACCTCGCGAACACCGGGGAGCTGTTTTTT,CASSNLANTGELFF
TRBJ2-7,NA,TRBV12-3/TRBV12-4,NA,TGTGCCAGCAGTTTTAGTTTATCCGAGCAGTACTTC,CASSFSLSEQYF
TRBJ2-7,NA,TRBV25-1,few,TGTGCCAGCAGTGAGGTCGAGCAGTACTTC,CASSEVEQYF
TRBJ2-5,NA,TRBV6-2/TRBV6-3,few,TGTGCCATCCAGGACGAGGCCCCAGAGACCCAGTACTTC,CAIQDEAPETQYF
TRBJ1-1,NA,TRBV29-1,NA,TGCAGCGTTGTCTTGAACACTGAAGCTTTCTTT,CSVVLNTEAFF
TRBJ2-2,NA,TRBV19,NA,TGTGCCAGTAGTATAGACCCGACACCGATAGACGGGGAGCTGTTTTTT,CASSIDPTPIDGELFF
TRBJ1-4,NA,TRBV12-3/TRBV12-4,many,TGTGCCAGCAGTCCCTCGGACGCCCCCGAAAAACTGTTTTTT,CASSPSDAPEKLFF
TRBJ2-2,NA,TRBV5-4,NA,TGTGCCAGCAGCTTTGACGAGAACACCGGGGAGCTGTTTTTT,CASSFDENTGELFF
TRBJ2-4,NA,TRBV30,NA,TGTGCCCAACAGGGTATGACCAAAAACATTCAGTACTTC,CAQQGMTKNIQYF
TRBJ1-3,NA,TRBV3-1,NA,TGTGCCAGCAGCCAAGAACGGGTCTCTGGAAACACCATATATTTT,CASSQERVSGNTIYF
TRBJ1-5,NA,TRBV2,many,TGTGCCAGCACCTTTGATAGCAATCAGCCCCAGCATTTT,CASTFDSNQPQHF
TRBJ1-1,NA,TRBV2,NA,TGTGCCAGCAGCTTACAGGGACCGATGAACACTGAAGCTTTCTTT,CASSLQGPMNTEAFF
TRBJ2-7,NA,TRBV6-1,many,TGTGCCAGCAGAGCGGACGGGGGACCCTACGAGCAGTACTTC,CASRADGGPYEQYF
TRBJ1-1,NA,TRBV19,many,TGTGCCAGTAGTAAGACAGATTTGAACACTGAAGCTTTCTTT,CASSKTDLNTEAFF
TRBJ2-2,NA,TRBV7-2,many,TGTGCCAGCAGCTACAGCCCCCTAGCGAGCACCGGGGAGCTGTTTTTT,CASSYSPLASTGELFF
TRBJ1-1,NA,TRBV29-1,NA,TGCAGCGTTGAAGCTCTCGGGCAGGGGAACACTGAAGCTTTCTTT,CSVEALGQGNTEAFF
TRBJ2-3,NA,TRBV11-2,many,TGTGCCAGCAGCCTCTCCGAGGGGGTTGCGCCTAGCGGAGATACGCAGTATTTT,CASSLSEGVAPSGDTQYF
TRBJ2-5,NA,TRBV2,NA,TGTGCCAGCAGTGGGGTCCCAGGGGGGCCCCAAGAGACCCAGTACTTC,CASSGVPGGPQETQYF
TRBJ2-6,NA,TRBV2,NA,TGTGCCAGCAGTGAAGGGCCAGCCTCTGGGGCCAACGTCCTGACTTTC,CASSEGPASGANVLTF
TRBJ1-5,NA,TRBV30,NA,TGTGCCTGGAGTGTACGAGCAGGGAATCAGCCCCAGCATTTT,CAWSVRAGNQPQHF
TRBJ1-2,NA,TRBV18,few,TGTGCCAGCTCACCCTCAAGGGATGGCTACACCTTC,CASSPSRDGYTF
TRBJ2-7,TRBD2,TRBV6-1,NA,TGTGCCAGCAGTCCTACCCCCCTTAGCGGGACCTACGAGCAGTACTTC,CASSPTPLSGTYEQYF
TRBJ1-3,NA,TRBV7-9,NA,TGTGCCAGCAGCCAGAAGGTCCCCAACTCTGGAAACACCATATATTTT,CASSQKVPNSGNTIYF
TRBJ1-5,NA,TRBV5-1,many,TGCGCCAGCAGCTTGGCTGGTCGGATGAATCAGCCCCAGCATTTT,CASSLAGRMNQPQHF
TRBJ2-1,TRBD1,TRBV5-1,few,TGCGCCAGCAGCTTGGGGGCACAGGGGGCGCTTGAGCAGTTCTTC,CASSLGAQGALEQFF
TRBJ2-1,NA,TRBV12-3/TRBV12-4,NA,TGTGCCAGCGTGGTTGCAGGGACGTCCTACAATGAGCAGTTCTTC,CASVVAGTSYNEQFF
TRBJ2-3,TRBD2,TRBV20-1,many,TGCAGTGGGGGACTAGCGGGAGTGTGGTACACAGATACGCAGTATTTT,CSGGLAGVWYTDTQYF
TRBJ2-2,NA,TRBV11-2,many,TGTGCCAGCAGCCCCGGTGGAGGGGAGCTGTTTTTT,CASSPGGGELFF
TRBJ1-1,NA,TRBV29-1,many,TGCAGCGTTGACGGGATAACTGAAGCTTTCTTT,CSVDGITEAFF
TRBJ1-1,NA,TRBV6-1,many,TGTGCCAGCTTCGGAGTCCTGCAGCACACTGAAGCTTTCTTT,CASFGVLQHTEAFF
TRBJ1-5,NA,TRBV4-1,NA,TGCGCCAGCAGCCGAGCGGTAGTTGATCAGCCCCAGCATTTT,CASSRAVVDQPQHF
TRBJ2-7,TRBD2,TRBV20-1,few,TGCAGTGCTGGAAGCGGGAGGAGAGGCGAGCAGTACTTC,CSAGSGRRGEQYF
TRBJ2-1,NA,TRBV28,many,TGTGCCAGCAGTTTCCCAGCCCCCCCGAATGAGCAGTTCTTC,CASSFPAPPNEQFF
TRBJ2-5,TRBD2,TRBV3-1,few,TGTGCCAGCAGCCCGAATCTAGCGGGAGCCCCGTCGGAGACCCAGTACTTC,CASSPNLAGAPSETQYF
TRBJ2-7,NA,TRBV19,few,TGTGCCAGTAGTATTAGTACAGAAACCTACGAGCAGTACTTC,CASSISTETYEQYF
TRBJ2-7,TRBD2,TRBV20-1,NA,TGCAGCTTGAGGGGGACTAGCGGGAACGAGCAGTACTTC,CSLRGTSGNEQYF
TRBJ2-2,TRBD2,TRBV11-2,NA,TGTGCCAGCACCCTTAGAGCGGGATCCGCGAACACCGGGGAGCTGTTTTTT,CASTLRAGSANTGELFF
TRBJ1-1,NA,TRBV2,few,TGTGCCAGCAGTGAAGCGCTCGGGGTTGGCACTGAAGCTTTCTTT,CASSEALGVGTEAFF
TRBJ2-7,TRBD2,TRBV11-2,many,TGTGCCAGCAGCTCCACTAGCGTTCTATCCTACGAGCAGTACTTC,CASSSTSVLSYEQYF
TRBJ2-2,NA,TRBV6-1,NA,TGTGCCAGCAAGCCGCCGGTGGTTACTGCCGGGGAGCTGTTTTTT,CASKPPVVTAGELFF
TRBJ1-6,NA,TRBV4-3,once,TGCGCCAGCAGCCAAGAAACAGCTAATTCACCCCTCCACTTT,CASSQETANSPLHF
TRBJ1-5,NA,TRBV3-1,many,TGTGCCAGCAGCCAAGATGCCAGGGGCAGCAATCAGCCCCAGCATTTT,CASSQDARGSNQPQHF
TRBJ1-1,NA,TRBV6-1,NA,TGTGCCAGCAGCCCACAGGGAAGAGGCACTGAAGCTTTCTTT,CASSPQGRGTEAFF
TRBJ2-1,NA,TRBV28,many,TGTGCCAGCAGTTTACCAGGACATTTCAACAATGAGCAGTTCTTC,CASSLPGHFNNEQFF
TRBJ1-1,TRBD1,TRBV28,many,TGTGCCAGCATTAAGGCGGGACAGGGGCTAAACACTGAAGCTTTCTTT,CASIKAGQGLNTEAFF